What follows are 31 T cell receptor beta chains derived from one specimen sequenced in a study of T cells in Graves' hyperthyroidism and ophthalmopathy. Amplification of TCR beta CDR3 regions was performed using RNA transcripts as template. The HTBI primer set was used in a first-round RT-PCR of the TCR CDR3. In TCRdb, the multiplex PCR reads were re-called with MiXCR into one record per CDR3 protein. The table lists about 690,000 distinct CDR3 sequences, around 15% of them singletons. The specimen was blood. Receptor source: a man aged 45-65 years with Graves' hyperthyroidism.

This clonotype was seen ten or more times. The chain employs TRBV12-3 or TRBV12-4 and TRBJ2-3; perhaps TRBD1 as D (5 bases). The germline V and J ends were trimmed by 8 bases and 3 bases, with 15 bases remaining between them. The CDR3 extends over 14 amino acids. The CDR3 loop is CASELRGTTDTQYF. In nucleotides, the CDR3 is TGTGCCAGCGAATTAAGGGGTACTACAGATACGCAGTATTTT.

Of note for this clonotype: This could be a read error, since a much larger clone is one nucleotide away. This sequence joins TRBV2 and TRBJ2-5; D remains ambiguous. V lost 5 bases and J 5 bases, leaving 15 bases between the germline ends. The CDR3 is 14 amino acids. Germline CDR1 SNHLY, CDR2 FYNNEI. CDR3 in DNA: TGTGCCAGCAGTTACCAACTTAAGGGTGAGACCCAGTACTTC. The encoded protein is CASSYQLKGETQYF.

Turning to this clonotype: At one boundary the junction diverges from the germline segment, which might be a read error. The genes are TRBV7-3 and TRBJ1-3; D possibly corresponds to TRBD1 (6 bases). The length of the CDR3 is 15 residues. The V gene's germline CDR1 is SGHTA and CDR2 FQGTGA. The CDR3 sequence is CASSLQQGDGNTMYF. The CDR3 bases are TGTGCCAGCAGCTTACAACAGGGAGATGGAAACACCATGTATTTT.

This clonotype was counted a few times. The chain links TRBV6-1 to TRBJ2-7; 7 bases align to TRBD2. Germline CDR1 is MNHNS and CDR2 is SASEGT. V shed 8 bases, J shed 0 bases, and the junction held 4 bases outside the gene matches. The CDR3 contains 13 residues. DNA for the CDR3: TGTGCCAGCGCCCTAGCGGACTCCTACGAGCAGTACTTC. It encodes CASALADSYEQYF.

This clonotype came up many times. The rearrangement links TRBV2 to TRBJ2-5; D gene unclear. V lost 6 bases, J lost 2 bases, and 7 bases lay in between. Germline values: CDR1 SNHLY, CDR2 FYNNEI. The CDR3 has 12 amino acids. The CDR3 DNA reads TGTGCCAGCAGGGGAATACAAGAGACCCAGTACTTC. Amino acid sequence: CASRGIQETQYF.

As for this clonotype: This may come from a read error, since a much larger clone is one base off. CDR3 in DNA: TGTGCCAGCAGTGAACCAGGGGGCTACACTGAAGCTTTCTTT. Amino acid sequence: CASSEPGGYTEAFF. The chain combines TRBV6-1 with TRBJ1-1; TRBD1 matches 8 bases. CDR3 length: 14 residues. Unmatched junction bases numbered 2, after V lost 2 bases and J lost 3 bases. CDR1 and CDR2 from the germline V gene are MNHNS and SASEGT.

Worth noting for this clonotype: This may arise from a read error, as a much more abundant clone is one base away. The CDR3, as DNA: TGTTCCAGCAGCTTCCTAGGACAGGGGGACTATGGCTACACCTTC. It codes for CSSSFLGQGDYGYTF. The chain recombines TRBV7-2 with TRBJ1-2; TRBD1 matches at 10 bases. CDR1 and CDR2 from the germline V gene are SGHTA and FQGNSA. This CDR3 is built from 15 residues.

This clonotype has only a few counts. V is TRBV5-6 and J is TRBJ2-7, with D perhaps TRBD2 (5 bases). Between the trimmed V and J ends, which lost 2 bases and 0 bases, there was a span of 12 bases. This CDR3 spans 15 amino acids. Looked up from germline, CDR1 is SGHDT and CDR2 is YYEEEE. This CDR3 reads CASSLMTGVSYEQYF. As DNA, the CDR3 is TGTGCCAGCAGCTTAATGACCGGGGTCTCCTACGAGCAGTACTTC.

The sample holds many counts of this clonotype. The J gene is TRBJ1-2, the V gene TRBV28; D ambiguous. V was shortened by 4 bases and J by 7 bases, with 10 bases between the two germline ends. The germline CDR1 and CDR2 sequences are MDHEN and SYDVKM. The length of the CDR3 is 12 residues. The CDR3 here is CASSWPEGGYTF. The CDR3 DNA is TGTGCCAGCAGTTGGCCGGAAGGTGGCTACACCTTC.

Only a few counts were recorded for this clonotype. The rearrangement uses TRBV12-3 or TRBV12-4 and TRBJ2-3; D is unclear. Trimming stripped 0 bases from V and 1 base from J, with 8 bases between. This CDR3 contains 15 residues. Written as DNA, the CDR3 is TGTGCCAGCAGTTTAGCCATGGCCCGCACAGATACGCAGTATTTT. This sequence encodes CASSLAMARTDTQYF.

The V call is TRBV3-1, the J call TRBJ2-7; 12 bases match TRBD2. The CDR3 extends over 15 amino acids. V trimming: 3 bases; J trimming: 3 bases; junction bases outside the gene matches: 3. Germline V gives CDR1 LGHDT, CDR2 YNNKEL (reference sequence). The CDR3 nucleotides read TGTGCCAGCAGCCAGGGACTAGCGGGTTTCTACGAGCAGTACTTC. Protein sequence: CASSQGLAGFYEQYF.

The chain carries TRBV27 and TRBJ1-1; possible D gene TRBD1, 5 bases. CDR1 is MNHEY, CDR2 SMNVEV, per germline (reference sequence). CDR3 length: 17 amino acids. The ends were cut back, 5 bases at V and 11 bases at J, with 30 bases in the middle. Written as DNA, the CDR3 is TGTGCCAGCAGTCAGGATTCATTTACCAGGGATGGTCTTAGGGCTTTCTTT. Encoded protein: CASSQDSFTRDGLRAFF.

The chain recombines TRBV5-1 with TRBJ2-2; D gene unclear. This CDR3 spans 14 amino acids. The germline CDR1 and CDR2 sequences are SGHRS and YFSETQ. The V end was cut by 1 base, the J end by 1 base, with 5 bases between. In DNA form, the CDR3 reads TGCGCCAGCAGCTTGATGGGGAACACCGGGGAGCTGTTTTTT. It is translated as CASSLMGNTGELFF.

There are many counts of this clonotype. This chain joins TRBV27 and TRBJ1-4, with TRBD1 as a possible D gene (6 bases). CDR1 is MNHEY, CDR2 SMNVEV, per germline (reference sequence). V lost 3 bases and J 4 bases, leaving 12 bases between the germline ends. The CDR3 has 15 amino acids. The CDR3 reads CASSFRGWNNEKLFF. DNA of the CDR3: TGTGCCAGCAGTTTTAGGGGGTGGAATAATGAAAAACTGTTTTTT.

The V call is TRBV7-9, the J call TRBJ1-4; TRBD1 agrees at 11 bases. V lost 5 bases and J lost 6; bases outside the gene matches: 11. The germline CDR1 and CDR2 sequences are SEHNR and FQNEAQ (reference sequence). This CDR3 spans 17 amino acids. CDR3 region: CASSPDRGQSSYEKLFF. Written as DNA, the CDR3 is TGTGCCAGCAGCCCGGACAGGGGGCAATCTTCCTATGAAAAACTGTTTTTT.

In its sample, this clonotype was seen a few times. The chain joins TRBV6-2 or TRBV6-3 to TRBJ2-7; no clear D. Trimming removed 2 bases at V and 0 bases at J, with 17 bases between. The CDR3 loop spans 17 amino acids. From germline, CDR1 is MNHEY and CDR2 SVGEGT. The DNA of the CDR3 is TGTGCCAGCAGTTACCCGATCCGTCTAGTGTTCTCCTACGAGCAGTACTTC. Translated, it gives CASSYPIRLVFSYEQYF.

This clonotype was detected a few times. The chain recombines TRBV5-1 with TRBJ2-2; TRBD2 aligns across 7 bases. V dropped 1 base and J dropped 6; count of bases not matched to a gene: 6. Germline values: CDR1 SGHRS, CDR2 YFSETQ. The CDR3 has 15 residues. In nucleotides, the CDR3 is TGCGCCAGCAGCTTGTTGCGGGAGACCCCCGGGGAGCTGTTTTTT. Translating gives CASSLLRETPGELFF.

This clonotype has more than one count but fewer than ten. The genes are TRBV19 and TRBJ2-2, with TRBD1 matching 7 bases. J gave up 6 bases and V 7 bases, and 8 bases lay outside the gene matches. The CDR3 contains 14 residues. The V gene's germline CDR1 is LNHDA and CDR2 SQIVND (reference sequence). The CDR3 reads CASTPDRVAGELFF. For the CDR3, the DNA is TGTGCCAGTACCCCCGACAGGGTGGCCGGGGAGCTGTTTTTT. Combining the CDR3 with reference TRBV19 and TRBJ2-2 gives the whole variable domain DGGITQSPKYLFRKEGQNVTLSCEQNLNHDAMYWYRQDPGQGLRLIYYSQIVNDFQKGDIAEGYSVSREKKESFPLTVTSAQKNPTAFYLCASTPDRVAGELFFGEGSRLTVL.

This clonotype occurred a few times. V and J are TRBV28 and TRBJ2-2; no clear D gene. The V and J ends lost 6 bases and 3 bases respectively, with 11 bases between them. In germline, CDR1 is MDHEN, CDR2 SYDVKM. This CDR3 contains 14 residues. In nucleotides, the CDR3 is TGTGCCAGCAGGGATCGAATCCACACCGGGGAGCTGTTTTTT. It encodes CASRDRIHTGELFF.

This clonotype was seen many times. CDR3 sequence (DNA): TGTGCCAGCAGCAAAGAACAGATGAACACTGAAGCTTTCTTT. As protein: CASSKEQMNTEAFF. J is TRBJ1-1 and V is TRBV12-3 or TRBV12-4; D unclear. The CDR3 spans 14 residues. V lost 6 bases and J 0 bases, leaving 11 bases between the germline ends.

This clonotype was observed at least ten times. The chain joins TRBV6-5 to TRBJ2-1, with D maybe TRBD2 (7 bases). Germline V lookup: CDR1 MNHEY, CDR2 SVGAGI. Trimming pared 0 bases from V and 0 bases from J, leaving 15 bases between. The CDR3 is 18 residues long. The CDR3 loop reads CASSYSQGSGGSYNEQFF. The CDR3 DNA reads TGTGCCAGCAGTTACTCGCAGGGGTCGGGGGGCTCCTACAATGAGCAGTTCTTC.

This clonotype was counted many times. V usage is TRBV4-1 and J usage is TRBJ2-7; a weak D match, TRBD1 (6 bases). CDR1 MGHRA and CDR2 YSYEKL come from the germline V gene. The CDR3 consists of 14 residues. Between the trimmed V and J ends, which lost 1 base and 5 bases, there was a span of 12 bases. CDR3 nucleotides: TGCGCCAGCAGCCAAGGGACAGTACCCCACGAGCAGTACTTC. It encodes CASSQGTVPHEQYF.

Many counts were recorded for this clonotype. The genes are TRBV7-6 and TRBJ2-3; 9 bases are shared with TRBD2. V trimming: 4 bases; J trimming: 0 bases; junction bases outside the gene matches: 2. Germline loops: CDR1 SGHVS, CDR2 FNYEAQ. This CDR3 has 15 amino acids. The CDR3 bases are TGTGCCAGCAGCTGGACTAGCGCAAGCACAGATACGCAGTATTTT. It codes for CASSWTSASTDTQYF.

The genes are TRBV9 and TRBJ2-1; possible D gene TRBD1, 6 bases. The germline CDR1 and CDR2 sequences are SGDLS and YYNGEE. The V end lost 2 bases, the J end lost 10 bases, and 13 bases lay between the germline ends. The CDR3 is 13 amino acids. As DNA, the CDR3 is TGTGCCAGCAGCGTTATAACAGGGAACGAGCAGTTCTTC. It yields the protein CASSVITGNEQFF.

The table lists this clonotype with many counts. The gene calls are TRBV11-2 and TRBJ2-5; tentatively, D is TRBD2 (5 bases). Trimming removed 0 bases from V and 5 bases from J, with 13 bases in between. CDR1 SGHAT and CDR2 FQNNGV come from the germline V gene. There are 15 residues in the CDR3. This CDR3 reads CASSLDLGDWETQYF. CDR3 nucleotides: TGTGCCAGCAGCTTAGACCTGGGAGATTGGGAGACCCAGTACTTC.

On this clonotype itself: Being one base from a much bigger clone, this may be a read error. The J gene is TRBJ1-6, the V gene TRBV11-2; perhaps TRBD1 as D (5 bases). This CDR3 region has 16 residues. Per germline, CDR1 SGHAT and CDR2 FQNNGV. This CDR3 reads CGSSYRGTAGGSPLHF. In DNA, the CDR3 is TGTGGCAGCAGCTACCGCGGGACTGCGGGGGGATCACCCCTCCACTTT.

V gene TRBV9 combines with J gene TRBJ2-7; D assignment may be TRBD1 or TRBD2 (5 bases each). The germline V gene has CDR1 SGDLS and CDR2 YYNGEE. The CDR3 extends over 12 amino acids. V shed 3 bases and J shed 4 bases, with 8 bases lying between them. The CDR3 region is CASSGDGYEQYF. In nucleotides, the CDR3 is TGTGCCAGCAGCGGGGACGGTTACGAGCAGTACTTC. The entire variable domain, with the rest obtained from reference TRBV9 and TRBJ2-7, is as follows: DSGVTQTPKHLITATGQRVTLRCSPRSGDLSVYWYQQSLDQGLQFLIQYYNGEERAKGNILERFSAQQFPDLHSELNLSSLELGDSALYFCASSGDGYEQYFGPGTRLTVT.

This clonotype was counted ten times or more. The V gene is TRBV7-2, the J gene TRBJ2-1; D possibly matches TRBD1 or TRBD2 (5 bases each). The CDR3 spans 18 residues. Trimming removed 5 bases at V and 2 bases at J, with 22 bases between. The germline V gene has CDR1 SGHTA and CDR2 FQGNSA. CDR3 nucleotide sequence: TGTGCCAGCAGCCCGCCGGGGCTAGCTGGATCGCCCTACAATGAGCAGTTCTTC. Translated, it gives CASSPPGLAGSPYNEQFF.

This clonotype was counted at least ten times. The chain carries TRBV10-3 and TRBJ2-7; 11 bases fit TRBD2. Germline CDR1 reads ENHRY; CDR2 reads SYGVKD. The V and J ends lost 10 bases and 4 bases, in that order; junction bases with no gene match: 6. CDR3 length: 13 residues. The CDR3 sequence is CATLLAGAYEQYF. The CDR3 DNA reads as TGTGCCACCTTACTAGCGGGGGCATACGAGCAGTACTTC.

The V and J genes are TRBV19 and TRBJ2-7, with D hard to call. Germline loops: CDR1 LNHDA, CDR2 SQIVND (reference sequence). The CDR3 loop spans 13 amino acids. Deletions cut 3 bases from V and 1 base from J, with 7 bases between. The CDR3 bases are TGTGCCAGTAGTATTTGGGGATCCTACGAGCAGTACTTC. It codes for CASSIWGSYEQYF.

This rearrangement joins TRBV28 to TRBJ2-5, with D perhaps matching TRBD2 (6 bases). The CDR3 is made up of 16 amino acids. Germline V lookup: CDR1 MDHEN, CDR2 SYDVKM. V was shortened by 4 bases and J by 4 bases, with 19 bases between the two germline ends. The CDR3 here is CASSSPFPSGRETQYF. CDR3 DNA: TGTGCCAGCAGTTCCCCTTTCCCCTCCGGGAGAGAGACCCAGTACTTC. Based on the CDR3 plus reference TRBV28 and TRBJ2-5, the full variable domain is DVKVTQSSRYLVKRTGEKVFLECVQDMDHENMFWYRQDPGLGLRLIYFSYDVKMKEKGDIPEGYSVSREKKERFSLILESASTNQTSMYLCASSSPFPSGRETQYFGPGTRLLVL.